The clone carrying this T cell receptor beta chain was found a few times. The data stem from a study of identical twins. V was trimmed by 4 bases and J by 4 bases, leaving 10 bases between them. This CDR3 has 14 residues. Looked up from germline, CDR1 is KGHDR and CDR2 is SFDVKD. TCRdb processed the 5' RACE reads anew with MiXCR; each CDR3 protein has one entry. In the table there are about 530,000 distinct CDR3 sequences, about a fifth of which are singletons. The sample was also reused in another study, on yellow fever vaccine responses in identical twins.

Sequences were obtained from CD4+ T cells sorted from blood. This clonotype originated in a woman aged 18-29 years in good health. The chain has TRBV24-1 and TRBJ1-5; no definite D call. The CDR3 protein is CATSDRRGNQPQHF. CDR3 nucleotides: TGTGCCACCAGTGACCGCCGAGGGAATCAGCCCCAGCATTTT.